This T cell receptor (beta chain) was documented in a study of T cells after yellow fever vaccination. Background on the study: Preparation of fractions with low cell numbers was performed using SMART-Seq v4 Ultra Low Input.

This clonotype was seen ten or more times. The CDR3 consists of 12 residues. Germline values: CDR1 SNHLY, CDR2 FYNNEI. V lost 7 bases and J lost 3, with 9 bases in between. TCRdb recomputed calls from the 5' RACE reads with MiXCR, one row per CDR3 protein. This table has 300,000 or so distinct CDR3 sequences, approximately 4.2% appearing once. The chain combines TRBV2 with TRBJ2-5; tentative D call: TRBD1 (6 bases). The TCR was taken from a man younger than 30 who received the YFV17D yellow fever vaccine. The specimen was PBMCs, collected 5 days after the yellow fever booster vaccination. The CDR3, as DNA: TGTGCCAGCAACAGGGTAGAAGAGACCCAGTACTTC. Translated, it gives CASNRVEETQYF. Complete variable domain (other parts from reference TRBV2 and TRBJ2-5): EPEVTQTPSHQVTQMGQEVILRCVPISNHLYFYWYRQILGQKVEFLVSFYNNEISEKSEIFDDQFSVERPDGSNFTLKIRSTKLEDSAMYFCASNRVEETQYFGPGTRLLVL.